One and the same sample provided the 27 T cell receptor beta chains below, sequenced in a study of T-cell reconstitution after alpha-beta-depleted transplantation in children. Construction of the TCRbeta library involved unique molecular identifiers. One entry per CDR3 protein results from TCRdb running MiXCR on the PCR reads. The sample shows some 200,000 distinct CDR3 sequences, 8% to 9.5% of them seen only once. The material sequenced was PBMCs from the stem cell graft donor, taken from the stem cell graft. Every receptor here comes from a human donor who donated a stem cell graft to a child with acute lymphoblastic leukemia.

The table lists this clonotype with many counts. CDR3 bases: TGTGCCAGCAGCTTGGGAAGGGGAAGCGGCCAGCCCCAGCATTTT. Residues: CASSLGRGSGQPQHF. The J gene is TRBJ1-5, the V gene TRBV5-8; possible D gene TRBD1, 5 bases. Germline lookup yields CDR1 SGHTS and CDR2 YDEGEE. This CDR3 comprises 15 residues. Between the trimmed V and J ends, which lost 0 bases and 7 bases, there was a span of 14 bases. Full variable domain (remainder filled in from reference TRBV5-8 and TRBJ1-5): EAGVTQSPTHLIKTRGQQATLRCSPISGHTSVYWYQQALGLGLQFLLWYDEGEERNRGNFPPRFSGRQFPNYSSELNVNALELEDSALYLCASSLGRGSGQPQHFGDGTRLSIL.

In its sample, this clonotype was seen a few times. The V and J genes are TRBV12-5 and TRBJ1-5; D remains unclear. Germline loops: CDR1 LGHNT, CDR2 FRNRAP. Trimming took off 0 bases at V and 1 base at J, with 10 bases between the two ends. The CDR3 covers 16 residues. CDR3 sequence: CASGLVEGSSNQPQHF. The CDR3 region has the DNA TGTGCTAGTGGTTTGGTAGAGGGATCAAGCAATCAGCCCCAGCATTTT. Full variable domain (outside the CDR3, taken from reference TRBV12-5 and TRBJ1-5): DARVTQTPRHKVTEMGQEVTMRCQPILGHNTVFWYRQTMMQGLELLAYFRNRAPLDDSGMPKDRFSAEMPDATLATLKIQPSEPRDSAVYFCASGLVEGSSNQPQHFGDGTRLSIL.

This clonotype was seen ten or more times. J is TRBJ1-2 and V is TRBV27, with TRBD1 as a possible D gene (5 bases). Germline V CDR1 and CDR2: MNHEY, SMNVEV (reference sequence). The length of the CDR3 is 16 residues. V dropped 4 bases and J dropped 3 bases, with 18 bases sitting between them. The DNA for the CDR3 is TGTGCCAGCAGTTCCCGAGGGCCTAGGGGCCACTATGGCTACACCTTC. Amino acids: CASSSRGPRGHYGYTF.

This clonotype was recorded many times. V and J are TRBV7-2 and TRBJ2-7; no definite D call. Germline V gene sequence: CDR1 SGHTA, CDR2 FQGNSA. The CDR3 contains 13 residues. V dropped 4 bases and J dropped 8 bases, with 15 bases sitting between them. CDR3 region: CASSSPVDRKQYF. Here the CDR3 DNA reads TGTGCCAGCAGCTCTCCCGTGGATAGGAAGCAGTACTTC.

This clonotype was found many times. CDR3 loop: CASSRKDRGYYEQYF. Here the CDR3 DNA reads TGCGCCAGCAGTCGAAAGGACAGGGGTTACTACGAGCAGTACTTC. V is TRBV10-2 and J is TRBJ2-7, with 9 bases aligning to TRBD1. The V gene end was trimmed by 5 bases and the J gene end by 3 bases; junction bases not matched to a gene: 8. This CDR3 is built from 15 residues. Per germline, CDR1 WSHSY and CDR2 SAAADI.

As regards this clonotype: One junction end disagrees with the germline gene, perhaps due to a read error. This chain uses TRBV6-1 with TRBJ2-2; 9 bases agree with TRBD1. The CDR3 is 13 amino acids. Germline CDR1 is MNHNS and CDR2 is SASEGT. CDR3 sequence reads: CAISGQGAGEVFF. The CDR3 nucleotides are TGTGCCATCTCGGGACAGGGAGCCGGGGAGGTGTTTTTT.

This clonotype was counted only a few times. The chain has TRBV4-3 and TRBJ1-5; D is uncertain. CDR3 size: 14 residues. The germline gives CDR1 LGHNA, CDR2 YSLEER. Trimming stripped 0 bases from V and 6 bases from J, with 9 bases between. The CDR3 loop reads CASSQDRRGQPQHF. CDR3 DNA sequence: TGCGCCAGCAGCCAAGACAGACGAGGTCAGCCCCAGCATTTT.

This rearrangement joins TRBV19 to TRBJ2-3; no reliable D call. The length of the CDR3 is 11 residues. Trimming took 4 bases from V and 14 from J, leaving 13 bases between them. In germline, CDR1 is LNHDA, CDR2 SQIVND (reference sequence). CDR3 amino acids: CASSTPSLPYF. CDR3 sequence (DNA): TGTGCCAGTAGTACCCCCTCCTTGCCGTATTTT.

This rearrangement joins TRBV24-1 to TRBJ2-7, with TRBD2 matching 9 bases. From germline, CDR1 is KGHDR and CDR2 SFDVKD. J lost 3 bases, V lost 0 bases, and 11 bases had no gene match. This CDR3 has 18 residues. CDR3 coding DNA: TGTGCCACCAGTGATTTGAATTTTGTCCTAGCGGGGTACTACGAGCAGTACTTC. It encodes CATSDLNFVLAGYYEQYF.

V usage is TRBV5-1 and J usage is TRBJ2-1, with D uncertain. Germline CDR1 is SGHRS and CDR2 is YFSETQ. The CDR3 runs to 17 residues. The V end lost 2 bases, the J end lost 5 bases, and 20 bases lay between the germline ends. CDR3 nucleotides: TGCGCCAGCAGCTTAAAACCCAGAGCCTTATGGGACAATGAGCAGTTCTTC. Translated: CASSLKPRALWDNEQFF.

This rearrangement joins TRBV12-3 or TRBV12-4 to TRBJ2-1; TRBD2 matches at 10 bases. Unmatched junction bases numbered 10, after V lost 5 bases and J lost 6 bases. This CDR3 has 16 residues. The CDR3 nucleotides are TGTGCCAGCAGTCCCGTAATAGCGGGGGGACCCAATGAGCAGTTCTTC. Translation gives CASSPVIAGGPNEQFF.

This sequence joins TRBV13 and TRBJ2-7, with 7 nucleotides matching TRBD1. The trim removed 3 bases at V and 4 bases at J, leaving 6 bases unmatched. This CDR3 contains 14 residues. Germline V gene sequence: CDR1 PRHDT, CDR2 FYEKMQ (reference sequence). The CDR3 DNA is TGTGCCAGCAGCTTGGGACAGCAAACTTACGAGCAGTACTTC. Protein product: CASSLGQQTYEQYF.

This clonotype was counted ten times or more. This chain uses TRBV6-5 with TRBJ1-4; 7 bases match TRBD1. Germline trimming cut 5 bases from V and 2 bases from J; bases unmatched to any gene: 2. The CDR3 totals 14 residues. Germline CDR1 MNHEY, CDR2 SVGAGI. For the CDR3, the DNA is TGTGCCAGCAGTCTACAGGGGACTAATGAAAAACTGTTTTTT. As protein: CASSLQGTNEKLFF.

This sequence joins TRBV7-7 and TRBJ2-6; D remains ambiguous. V dropped 5 bases and J dropped 2 bases, with 13 bases sitting between them. The germline V gene has CDR1 SSHAT and CDR2 FNYEAQ (reference sequence). CDR3 length equals 16 residues. The CDR3 sequence: CASSPASWAGANVLTF. The DNA of the CDR3 is TGTGCCAGCAGCCCAGCGAGTTGGGCTGGGGCCAACGTCCTGACTTTC. The full variable domain, its missing parts supplied by reference TRBV7-7 and TRBJ2-6, is GAGVSQSPRYKVTKRGQDVTLRCDPISSHATLYWYQQALGQGPEFLTYFNYEAQPDKSGLPSDRFSAERPEGSISTLTIQRTEQRDSAMYRCASSPASWAGANVLTFGAGSRLTVL.

The chain is built from TRBV10-3 and TRBJ2-1; either TRBD1 or TRBD2 may supply D (7 bases each). Germline V gene lookup returns CDR1 ENHRY and CDR2 SYGVKD. This CDR3 region has 13 residues. V was clipped by 10 bases and J by 7 bases, with 17 bases between them. The CDR3 reads CATLGQGGNEQFF. CDR3 in DNA: TGTGCCACCCTGGGCCAGGGGGGGAATGAGCAGTTCTTC.

This clonotype was counted a few times. This chain joins TRBV7-2 and TRBJ2-1, with 10 bases identical to TRBD2. Germline assignment: CDR1 SGHTA and CDR2 FQGNSA. J gave up 7 bases and V 1 base, and 7 bases lay outside the gene matches. This CDR3 has 16 residues. CDR3 amino acids: CASSLGASGGENEQFF. The CDR3 region has the DNA TGTGCCAGCAGCTTAGGGGCTAGCGGGGGAGAGAATGAGCAGTTCTTC. The whole variable domain, remainder taken from reference TRBV7-2 and TRBJ2-1, is GAGVSQSPSNKVTEKGKDVELRCDPISGHTALYWYRQSLGQGLEFLIYFQGNSAPDKSGLPSDRFSAERTGGSVSTLTIQRTQQEDSAVYLCASSLGASGGENEQFFGPGTRLTVL.

About this clonotype itself: A read error is likely, as this CDR3 ends without the conserved phenylalanine or tryptophan. This rearrangement joins TRBV19 to TRBJ1-1, with a tentative D call TRBD1 (5 bases). The CDR3 totals 13 residues. The V end lost 4 bases, the J end lost 6 bases, and 12 bases lay between the germline ends. Germline CDR1 is LNHDA and CDR2 is SQIVND (reference sequence). DNA for the CDR3: TGTGCCAGTAGTACGTCAGGGCTCGCTGAAGCTTTCTGT. Translated: CASSTSGLAEAFC.

In this sample, this clonotype turned up a few times. The rearrangement links TRBV7-9 to TRBJ2-5; TRBD2 aligns across 12 bases. The CDR3 is 15 residues long. The germline CDR1 and CDR2 sequences are SEHNR and FQNEAQ (reference sequence). V lost 5 bases to trimming and J lost 2 bases; unmatched junction nucleotides: 3. The CDR3 sequence: CASSRTSGDQETQYF. Here the CDR3 DNA reads TGTGCCAGCAGCCGGACTAGCGGGGATCAAGAGACCCAGTACTTC.

This clonotype showed up many times. CDR3 in DNA: TGTGCCAGCAGCCAAGGGGTAGACAACTATGGCTACACCTTC. Its translation is CASSQGVDNYGYTF. The rearrangement links TRBV3-1 to TRBJ1-2; no definite D call. Between the trimmed V and J ends, which lost 1 base and 2 bases, there was a span of 8 bases. This CDR3 contains 14 residues. The V gene's germline CDR1 is LGHDT and CDR2 YNNKEL (reference sequence).

The chain links TRBV5-1 to TRBJ1-4, with D unresolved. V dropped 2 bases and J dropped 8 bases, with 10 bases sitting between them. Germline lookup yields CDR1 SGHRS and CDR2 YFSETQ. The CDR3 covers 13 residues. The CDR3, as DNA: TGCGCCAGCAGCTTCTTTGGCGAAGAAAAACTGTTTTTT. Amino acid sequence: CASSFFGEEKLFF.

This clonotype showed up many times. This rearrangement joins TRBV28 to TRBJ1-1; D not resolved. The germline V gene encodes CDR1 MDHEN and CDR2 SYDVKM. V dropped 6 bases and J dropped 6 bases, with 8 bases sitting between them. The length of the CDR3 is 11 residues. The CDR3 sequence: CASRGRPEAFF. The CDR3, as DNA: TGTGCCAGCAGAGGGAGGCCTGAAGCTTTCTTT.

Many counts were recorded for this clonotype. A read error may produce the germline difference seen at one junction end. V usage is TRBV6-5 and J usage is TRBJ1-2; D not resolved. Germline V gene sequence: CDR1 MNHEY, CDR2 SVGAGI. This CDR3 region has 13 residues. The CDR3: CASRPRRLYGHTF. DNA of the CDR3: TGTGCCAGCAGACCCCGCCGACTCTATGGCCACACCTTC.

Only a few counts were recorded for this clonotype. The rearrangement joins TRBV20-1 to TRBJ2-1, with 8 positions matching TRBD1. V gave up 7 bases and J gave up 3 bases; unmatched junction bases: 14. The germline gives CDR1 DFQATT, CDR2 SNEGSKA (reference sequence). This CDR3 contains 16 residues. CDR3 DNA sequence: TGCAGTGTTGGGGCAGGCCAGGGGGCCTTCTACAATGAGCAGTTCTTC. As protein: CSVGAGQGAFYNEQFF.

J is TRBJ2-2 and V is TRBV3-1; D gene ambiguous. V lost 4 bases, J lost 1 base, and 7 bases lay in between. From germline, CDR1 is LGHDT and CDR2 YNNKEL (reference sequence). There are 14 residues in the CDR3. The CDR3 sequence is CASSRSGNTGELFF. In DNA, the CDR3 is TGTGCCAGCAGCCGGTCGGGGAACACCGGGGAGCTGTTTTTT.

This clonotype was counted ten times or more. This sequence joins TRBV11-1 and TRBJ2-3; 9 positions match TRBD2. This CDR3 has 17 residues. Germline assignment: CDR1 SGHAT and CDR2 FQDESV (reference sequence). V shed 2 bases, J shed 4 bases, and the junction held 10 bases outside the gene matches. CDR3 sequence: CASSLFRGGGAPDTQYF. The CDR3 region has the DNA TGTGCCAGCAGCTTATTTCGCGGCGGGGGGGCCCCAGATACGCAGTATTTT.

This clonotype was counted between two and nine times. The chain carries TRBV5-5 and TRBJ2-7, with D possibly being TRBD2 (5 bases). This CDR3 is 15 amino acids long. The ends were cut back, 5 bases at V and 6 bases at J, with 21 bases in the middle. CDR1 SGHKS and CDR2 YYEKEE come from the germline V gene (reference sequence). DNA of the CDR3: TGTGCCAGCAGTCTGGAGGTAGGCAGATGGGGCGAGCAGTACTTC. Translated: CASSLEVGRWGEQYF.

This chain connects TRBV4-2 to TRBJ1-2; a weak D match, TRBD1 (5 bases). Germline CDR1 LGHNA, CDR2 YNFKEQ. The CDR3 loop spans 16 amino acids. V lost 0 bases to trimming and J lost 4 bases, with 15 bases between them. CDR3 in amino acids: CASSQEMGGSLYGYTF. The DNA of the CDR3 is TGTGCCAGCAGCCAAGAGATGGGGGGGTCCCTCTATGGCTACACCTTC.